This TCR beta chain was found in a study of T cell repertoires in cytomegalovirus infection. TCRdb processed the reads anew with MiXCR; each CDR3 protein has one entry. The sample comprises around 300,000 distinct CDR3 sequences, over 7.5% of which are singletons, and roughly 4.5% rests with the top ten. CDR1 PRHDT and CDR2 FYEKMQ come from the germline V gene (reference sequence). With 8 bases clipped from V and 3 bases from J, the junction kept 4 bases outside the gene matches. The CDR3 has 14 amino acids. This clonotype has ten or more counts. What it binds is not known. Study-wide findings and caveats: HLA-C-restricted CMV clonotypes gave the most frequent clonotype in two of eight donors.

The sequence came from a human donor in good health (CMV status not recorded). Some clones in this sample may be carry-over from other donors' samples. The source material was PBMCs. The chain employs TRBV13 and TRBJ1-4, with 9 positions matching TRBD1. CDR3 loop: CASGRTGANEKLFF. Here the CDR3 DNA reads TGTGCCAGCGGCCGGACAGGGGCTAATGAAAAACTGTTTTTT.